The following is a T cell receptor beta chain sequence with its context. Original handling: Reference gene primer amplification yielded estimated nucleated cell counts. Sequenced by immunoSEQ multiplex PCR; TCRdb stores in-frame clones only, minus some. That table furnishes V, J and clone size, whereas the DNA furnished D and trimming. Of hundreds of thousands of clones in the sample, roughly nine tenths were seen once. Cohorts were assigned according to the clinical history that participants reported. Two consecutive negative NP/OP PCR tests, clearance, or resolved symptoms defined Cohort 3 recovery. Germline V gene lookup returns CDR1 SGHAT and CDR2 FQDESV (reference sequence). The J segment lost 5 bases and the V segment lost 7 bases, leaving 13 bases of the junction unmatched. The CDR3 has 15 residues. This specimen comes from a study of blood T cell repertoires in COVID-19. Study as a whole: PBMCs, B-cell-depleted T cells, or T cells were the source of the cDNA or gDNA that made up the material.

J is TRBJ1-1 and V is TRBV11-1; 7 positions match TRBD1. The sequence was collected from a man aged 25 to 40 who had recovered from COVID-19. The sample consisted of PBMCs or T cells enriched from blood (not recorded which). CDR3 protein: CASTYSRQGDTEAFF. The DNA for the CDR3 is TGTGCCAGCACCTACAGCCGACAGGGAGATACTGAAGCTTTCTTT. The whole variable domain, filled in from reference TRBV11-1 and TRBJ1-1, reads EAEVAQSPRYKITEKSQAVAFWCDPISGHATLYWYRQILGQGPELLVQFQDESVVDDSQLPKDRFSAERLKGVDSTLKIQPAELGDSAMYLCASTYSRQGDTEAFFGQGTRLTVV.